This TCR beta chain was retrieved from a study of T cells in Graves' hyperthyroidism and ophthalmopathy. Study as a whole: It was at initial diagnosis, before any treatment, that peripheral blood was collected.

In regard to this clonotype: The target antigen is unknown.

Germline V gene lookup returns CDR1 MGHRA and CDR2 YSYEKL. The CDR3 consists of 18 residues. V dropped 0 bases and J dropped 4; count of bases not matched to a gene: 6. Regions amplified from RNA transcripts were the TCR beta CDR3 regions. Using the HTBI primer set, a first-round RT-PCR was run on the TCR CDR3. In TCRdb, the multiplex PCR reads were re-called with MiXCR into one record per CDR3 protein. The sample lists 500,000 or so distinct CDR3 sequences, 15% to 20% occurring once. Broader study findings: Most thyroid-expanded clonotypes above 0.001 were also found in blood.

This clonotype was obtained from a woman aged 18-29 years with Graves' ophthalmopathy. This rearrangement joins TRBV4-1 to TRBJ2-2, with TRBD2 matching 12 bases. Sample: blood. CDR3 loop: CASSQDMTSGGRTGELFF. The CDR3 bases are TGCGCCAGCAGCCAAGATATGACTAGCGGGGGCCGCACCGGGGAGCTGTTTTTT.